The next 25 T cell receptor beta chains were all read from a single sample in a study of shared clonotypes between healthy human individuals (dated by TCRdb to between 2020 and 2021). The receptor library was made with the immunoSEQ multiplex PCR assay. TCRdb mirrors the immuneACCESS table, restricted to in-frame sequences. Some clones are absent from its copies; in checked studies, under half trace to an unresolved V gene, and the reason for the others is unknown. For this sample there are about 470,000 clones; more than 75% appear just once. Together, the top ten hold around 14% of the sample. The sequenced sample consisted of PBMCs. Every receptor here comes from a woman between 40 and 55 years old in good health. Some clones in this sample may be carry-over from other donors' samples.

This chain uses TRBV5-1 with TRBJ1-5, with 9 positions matching TRBD1. V shed 0 bases and J 4 bases; nucleotides not matched to a gene: 2. This CDR3 spans 15 amino acids. Germline CDR1 reads SGHRS; CDR2 reads YFSETQ. CDR3 amino acids: CASSLGGQGNQPQHF. Written as DNA, the CDR3 is TGCGCCAGCAGCTTGGGGGGACAGGGAAATCAGCCCCAGCATTTT. Full variable domain (missing parts from reference TRBV5-1 and TRBJ1-5): KAGVTQTPRYLIKTRGQQVTLSCSPISGHRSVSWYQQTPGQGLQFLFEYFSETQRNKGNFPGRFSGRQFSNSRSEMNVSTLELGDSALYLCASSLGGQGNQPQHFGDGTRLSIL.

This chain uses TRBV5-1 with TRBJ1-5; 9 nucleotides align to TRBD1. With 1 base clipped from V and 6 bases from J, the junction kept 5 bases outside the gene matches. Germline assignment: CDR1 SGHRS and CDR2 YFSETQ. The CDR3 runs 15 residues. Here the CDR3 DNA reads TGCGCCAGCAGCTTGTCAACAGGGGGCGGTCAGCCCCAGCATTTT. Its protein product is CASSLSTGGGQPQHF.

The chain employs TRBV7-2 and TRBJ2-3, with 7 positions matching TRBD2. Germline CDR1 is SGHTA and CDR2 is FQGNSA. V was clipped by 1 base and J by 0 bases; unmatched bases: 4. CDR3 size: 16 residues. The CDR3 bases are TGTGCCAGCAGCTTAGTTTCCGGGAGGAGCACAGATACGCAGTATTTT. As protein: CASSLVSGRSTDTQYF.

The chain employs TRBV18 and TRBJ2-1; the match to TRBD1 covers 10 bases. The CDR3 is 19 residues long. Losses at the gene ends were 1 base for V and 2 bases for J; bases not matched to a gene: 11. CDR1 and CDR2 (germline): KGHSH, LQKENI. The CDR3 region has the DNA TGTGCCAGCTCACCACGGACAGGGGGGACGGGGAGCCCCTACAATGAGCAGTTCTTC. This encodes CASSPRTGGTGSPYNEQFF.

DNA for the CDR3: TGTGCCAGCACCGTGGACCCAGGTTCCACTGAAGCTTTCTTT. It translates to CASTVDPGSTEAFF. This chain links TRBV5-4 with TRBJ1-1; no firm D call. The CDR3 spans 14 residues. Trimming took off 6 bases at V and 4 bases at J, with 16 bases between the two ends. CDR1 is SGHNT, CDR2 YYREEE, per germline (reference sequence). The entire variable domain, with the rest obtained from reference TRBV5-4 and TRBJ1-1, is as follows: ETGVTQSPTHLIKTRGQQVTLRCSSQSGHNTVSWYQQALGQGPQFIFQYYREEENGRGNFPPRFSGLQFPNYSSELNVNALELDDSALYLCASTVDPGSTEAFFGQGTRLTVV.

The chain uses TRBV7-6 and TRBJ1-3, with 7 positions matching TRBD1. Trimming removed 6 bases from V and 8 bases from J; junction bases left unmatched: 13. From germline, CDR1 is SGHVS and CDR2 FNYEAQ. The CDR3 extends over 15 amino acids. In DNA form, the CDR3 reads TGTGCCAGCAGACAAGGCACAGGGGCTACGGACACCATATATTTT. The encoded protein is CASRQGTGATDTIYF.

This clone was seen more than once but under ten times. The chain has TRBV5-4 and TRBJ2-5, with D unclear. The CDR3 is 13 residues long. Trimming stripped 1 base from V and 5 bases from J, with 9 bases between. Germline CDR1 reads SGHNT; CDR2 reads YYREEE (reference sequence). CDR3 sequence: CASSLYNGETQYF. The CDR3, as DNA: TGTGCCAGCAGCTTGTATAACGGGGAGACCCAGTACTTC.

The chain joins TRBV29-1 to TRBJ2-5; D possibly corresponds to TRBD1 (7 bases). CDR3 length: 12 residues. The germline gives CDR1 SQVTM, CDR2 ANQGSEA. V was clipped by 4 bases and J by 3 bases, with 9 bases between them. CDR3 sequence (DNA): TGCAGCGTTGGCGGGACAGAAGAGACCCAGTACTTC. Its translation: CSVGGTEETQYF. Full variable domain (missing parts from reference TRBV29-1 and TRBJ2-5): SAVISQKPSRDICQRGTSLTIQCQVDSQVTMMFWYRQQPGQSLTLIATANQGSEATYESGFVIDKFPISRPNLTFSTLTVSNMSPEDSSIYLCSVGGTEETQYFGPGTRLLVL.

The chain is built from TRBV6-4 and TRBJ2-1; the match to TRBD2 covers 7 bases. The V gene end was trimmed by 8 bases and the J gene end by 1 base; junction bases not matched to a gene: 8. The CDR3 consists of 15 residues. Germline V gene sequence: CDR1 MRHNA, CDR2 SNTAGT. In nucleotides, the CDR3 is TGTGCCAGCTCGGAGACAGCGGGATCCTACAATGAGCAGTTCTTC. This sequence encodes CASSETAGSYNEQFF.

The chain links TRBV28 to TRBJ1-3; 9 bases are a match to TRBD1. Germline V lookup: CDR1 MDHEN, CDR2 SYDVKM. V gave up 5 bases and J gave up 3 bases; unmatched junction bases: 11. CDR3 length: 17 amino acids. CDR3 sequence reads: CASSNTGTGRIGNTIYF. The CDR3 DNA reads TGTGCCAGCAGTAACACCGGGACAGGGCGTATTGGAAACACCATATATTTT.

The chain has TRBV9 and TRBJ2-5; D possibly corresponds to TRBD2 (6 bases). The length of the CDR3 is 14 residues. Germline loops: CDR1 SGDLS, CDR2 YYNGEE. Trimming removed 4 bases at V and 7 bases at J, with 17 bases between. This chain's CDR3 is CASSPEGLLGTQYF. CDR3 nucleotide sequence: TGTGCCAGCAGCCCAGAGGGACTCCTCGGGACCCAGTACTTC.

This chain links TRBV30 with TRBJ2-7; D is undetermined. Trimming removed 1 base from V and 3 bases from J, with 7 bases in between. Looked up from germline, CDR1 is GTSNPN and CDR2 is SVGIG (reference sequence). This CDR3 has 12 residues. This chain's CDR3 is CAWSASGYEQYF. The CDR3 bases are TGTGCCTGGAGTGCGTCGGGCTACGAGCAGTACTTC.

V usage is TRBV4-1 and J usage is TRBJ2-3; D unclear. The CDR3 has 15 residues. Trimming left V 3 bases short and J 0 bases short, with 10 bases between. From germline, CDR1 is MGHRA and CDR2 YSYEKL. The CDR3 DNA reads as TGCGCCAGCAGCCACCTCCCGGACAGCACAGATACGCAGTATTTT. This encodes CASSHLPDSTDTQYF.

This clone has a handful of counts. The chain combines TRBV9 with TRBJ2-1, with D perhaps matching TRBD2 (5 bases). V lost 2 bases and J 1 base, leaving 13 bases between the germline ends. There are 16 residues in the CDR3. Germline-derived CDR1 and CDR2 are SGDLS and YYNGEE. Here the CDR3 reads CASSVLRGPSYNEQFF. CDR3 nucleotides: TGTGCCAGCAGCGTCTTACGAGGGCCATCCTACAATGAGCAGTTCTTC.

This clone turned up a few times. V usage is TRBV5-1 and J usage is TRBJ2-5; no clear D gene. CDR1 SGHRS and CDR2 YFSETQ come from the germline V gene. This CDR3 spans 12 amino acids. V lost 4 bases and J lost 0, with 4 bases in between. CDR3: CASSQDQETQYF. The CDR3 DNA follows: TGCGCCAGCAGCCAGGACCAAGAGACCCAGTACTTC.

This clone was recorded once. The rearrangement joins TRBV18 to TRBJ2-5; D is perhaps TRBD1 or TRBD2 (6 bases each). Trimming removed 3 bases from V and 10 bases from J, with 24 bases in between. The germline gives CDR1 KGHSH, CDR2 LQKENI. This CDR3 is built from 16 residues. The CDR3 region has the DNA TGTGCCAGCTCACCGACTTCGGACAGTCGGGGCGGGGACCAGTACTTC. It yields the protein CASSPTSDSRGGDQYF.

This chain links TRBV4-1 with TRBJ2-4; D remains unclear. The CDR3 runs to 13 residues. Per germline, CDR1 MGHRA and CDR2 YSYEKL. V dropped 2 bases and J dropped 9 bases, with 11 bases sitting between them. The chain's CDR3 is CASSQPRTGIQYF. The DNA of the CDR3 is TGCGCCAGCAGCCAACCCCGGACGGGCATTCAGTACTTC.

Note on this clone: This sample includes further DNA sequences coding for the same CDR3. This chain connects TRBV7-2 to TRBJ2-5; D is perhaps TRBD1 (6 bases). The J call may be wrong; the DNA end is better matched by TRBJ2-7. CDR1 is SGHTA, CDR2 FQGNSA, per germline. The CDR3 has 14 amino acids. CDR3 sequence reads: CASSLQGSSYEQYF. The CDR3 nucleotides read TGTGCCAGCAGCTTACAGGGGAGCTCCTACGAGCAGTACTTC.

This chain links TRBV28 with TRBJ1-4; D is perhaps TRBD1 (5 bases). The CDR3 sequence is 12 residues long. V lost 7 bases to trimming and J lost 10 bases, with 13 bases between them. The germline CDR1 and CDR2 sequences are MDHEN and SYDVKM. The CDR3 region has the DNA TGTGCCAGCACGGCGGGGGAGGGAAAACTGTTTTTT. Its translation is CASTAGEGKLFF.

This chain uses TRBV5-1 with TRBJ2-3, with D tentatively TRBD1 (7 bases). The CDR3 extends over 14 amino acids. V lost 6 bases and J 3 bases, leaving 14 bases between the germline ends. The germline gives CDR1 SGHRS, CDR2 YFSETQ. DNA for the CDR3: TGCGCCAGCACCCCAGGGGGGACAACAGATACGCAGTATTTT. Its translation is CASTPGGTTDTQYF.

This chain joins TRBV9 and TRBJ2-1; TRBD2 matches at 8 bases. In germline, CDR1 is SGDLS, CDR2 YYNGEE. V lost 4 bases and J lost 3; bases outside the gene matches: 6. This CDR3 comprises 15 residues. The CDR3, as DNA: TGTGCCAGCAGCAGGGTAGCGGGGAGCTACAATGAGCAGTTCTTC. Its protein is CASSRVAGSYNEQFF.

This chain connects TRBV27 to TRBJ2-3; the match to TRBD2 covers 8 bases. This CDR3 has 16 amino acids. After removal of 0 bases from V and 4 bases from J, the junction contained 6 bases not matched to a gene. Germline loops: CDR1 MNHEY, CDR2 SMNVEV (reference sequence). CDR3 protein: CASSLSRSGGADTQYF. Written as DNA, the CDR3 is TGTGCCAGCAGTTTATCGCGTTCGGGAGGGGCAGATACGCAGTATTTT.

V gene TRBV7-9 combines with J gene TRBJ1-2, with TRBD1 as a possible D gene (6 bases). CDR3 length: 15 residues. V lost 5 bases to trimming and J lost 4 bases, with 17 bases between them. Per the germline V gene, CDR1 is SEHNR and CDR2 is FQNEAQ (reference sequence). CDR3 residues: CASSREGVKTYGYTF. DNA of the CDR3: TGTGCCAGCAGCCGCGAGGGGGTAAAGACCTATGGCTACACCTTC.

This clone is a singleton in its sample. The chain uses TRBV28 and TRBJ1-2; D not certain. The CDR3 is 13 amino acids. Germline loops: CDR1 MDHEN, CDR2 SYDVKM. V shed 2 bases and J shed 4 bases, with 8 bases lying between them. The CDR3 DNA reads as TGTGCCAGCAGTTTACCTTCGGGCTATGGCTACACCTTC. Residues: CASSLPSGYGYTF.

Remarks on this clone: This CDR3 is missing its conserved last phenylalanine or tryptophan, likely due to a read error. The chain employs TRBV4-3 and TRBJ1-4; D uncertain. Trimming stripped 3 bases from V and 4 bases from J, with 9 bases between. In germline, CDR1 is LGHNA, CDR2 YSLEER. This CDR3 contains 14 residues. CDR3 nucleotide sequence: TGCGCCAGCAGCCAGTCACAGATTAATGAAAAACTGTTTTCT. Its translation is CASSQSQINEKLFS.